Listed here are 10 T cell receptor beta chains from one sample, sequenced in a study of T cells in Graves' hyperthyroidism and ophthalmopathy. TCR beta CDR3 sequences were amplified from RNA transcripts. Primed by the HTBI set, a first-round RT-PCR was run on the TCR CDR3. TCRdb independently ran MiXCR on the multiplex PCR reads; one entry per CDR3 protein. Among about 590,000 distinct CDR3 sequences listed, about 14% were seen once. The sequenced material came from blood. These receptors all stem from a woman aged 18-29 years with Graves' ophthalmopathy.

This clonotype has a handful of counts. The V gene is TRBV5-4, the J gene TRBJ2-7; no clear D. The germline V gene has CDR1 SGHNT and CDR2 YYREEE (reference sequence). V lost 3 bases and J lost 5, with 6 bases in between. The CDR3 is 11 amino acids. The DNA for the CDR3 is TGTGCCAGCAGCTGGAGCCACGAGCAGTACTTC. It codes for CASSWSHEQYF.

With regard to this clonotype: A clone one base away is much larger, so this may be a read error. V is TRBV2 and J is TRBJ2-2; TRBD2 might be the D (5 bases). The CDR3 runs to 16 residues. The ends were cut back, 7 bases at V and 4 bases at J, with 19 bases in the middle. Germline V CDR1 and CDR2: SNHLY, FYNNEI. Here the CDR3 reads CASIPKRELPTGELFF. The DNA of the CDR3 is TGTGCCAGCATCCCGAAGAGGGAACTGCCCACCGGGGAGCTGTTTTTT.

This chain uses TRBV25-1 with TRBJ1-1; D not resolved. The germline V gene has CDR1 MGHDK and CDR2 SYGVNS. The CDR3 runs to 16 residues. Trimming took off 0 bases at V and 0 bases at J, with 11 bases between the two ends. Written as DNA, the CDR3 is TGTGCCAGCAGTGAATATTCTTGGCAGTTGAACACTGAAGCTTTCTTT. Translation: CASSEYSWQLNTEAFF.

This clonotype was observed at least ten times. The chain uses TRBV13 and TRBJ2-1; 13 bases fit TRBD2. After removal of 1 base from V and 7 bases from J, the junction contained 4 bases not matched to a gene. Germline V gene data show CDR1 as PRHDT and CDR2 as FYEKMQ (reference sequence). CDR3 length: 16 amino acids. This chain's CDR3 is CASSLEGLAGVNEQFF. The CDR3 DNA reads TGTGCCAGCAGCTTAGAAGGACTAGCGGGAGTAAATGAGCAGTTCTTC.

This clonotype was detected many times. The chain joins TRBV30 to TRBJ2-7; 8 bases align to TRBD1. The CDR3 has 12 residues. Germline V gene lookup returns CDR1 GTSNPN and CDR2 SVGIG (reference sequence). Unmatched junction bases numbered 1, after V lost 2 bases and J lost 4 bases. The CDR3 here is CAWSRTGYEQYF. CDR3 in DNA: TGTGCCTGGAGTCGGACAGGGTACGAGCAGTACTTC.

This clonotype was seen many times. V gene TRBV29-1 combines with J gene TRBJ1-1; D is uncertain. Trimming took off 7 bases at V and 3 bases at J, with 15 bases between the two ends. Germline assignment: CDR1 SQVTM and CDR2 ANQGSEA. There are 13 residues in the CDR3. The CDR3 loop reads CSAGDLLDTEAFF. CDR3 nucleotides: TGCAGCGCTGGTGACTTGTTGGACACTGAAGCTTTCTTT.

This clonotype has a count of ten or more. This rearrangement joins TRBV28 to TRBJ1-3, with 10 positions matching TRBD1. The CDR3 is made up of 17 amino acids. V was clipped by 6 bases and J by 0 bases; unmatched bases: 8. Germline loops: CDR1 MDHEN, CDR2 SYDVKM. Here the CDR3 reads CASSQTGGGPSGNTIYF. As DNA, the CDR3 is TGTGCCAGCAGCCAGACAGGGGGCGGTCCCTCTGGAAACACCATATATTTT.

This clonotype was counted ten times or more. J is TRBJ2-7 and V is TRBV18; D is perhaps TRBD1 (6 bases). Germline loops: CDR1 KGHSH, CDR2 LQKENI. The CDR3 spans 14 residues. Trimming stripped 3 bases from V and 0 bases from J, with 9 bases between. CDR3 DNA: TGTGCCAGCTCACCGGACAGCGTCTCCTACGAGCAGTACTTC. It codes for CASSPDSVSYEQYF.

This clonotype was seen ten or more times. As DNA, the CDR3 is TGTGCCAGCAGTTTTGGGGAGTCAGCCATTCAGTACTTC. Translated, it gives CASSFGESAIQYF. The J gene is TRBJ2-4, the V gene TRBV12-3 or TRBV12-4, with D possibly matching TRBD2 (5 bases). The CDR3 consists of 13 residues. Trimming pared 3 bases from V and 9 bases from J, leaving 12 bases between.

The J gene is TRBJ1-5, the V gene TRBV24-1, with D uncertain. CDR3 size: 13 residues. Germline lookup yields CDR1 KGHDR and CDR2 SFDVKD. V was cut by 5 bases and J by 5 bases, with 9 bases left in between. CDR3 in amino acids: CATSVAAHQPQHF. As DNA, the CDR3 is TGTGCCACCAGTGTGGCAGCCCATCAGCCCCAGCATTTT.